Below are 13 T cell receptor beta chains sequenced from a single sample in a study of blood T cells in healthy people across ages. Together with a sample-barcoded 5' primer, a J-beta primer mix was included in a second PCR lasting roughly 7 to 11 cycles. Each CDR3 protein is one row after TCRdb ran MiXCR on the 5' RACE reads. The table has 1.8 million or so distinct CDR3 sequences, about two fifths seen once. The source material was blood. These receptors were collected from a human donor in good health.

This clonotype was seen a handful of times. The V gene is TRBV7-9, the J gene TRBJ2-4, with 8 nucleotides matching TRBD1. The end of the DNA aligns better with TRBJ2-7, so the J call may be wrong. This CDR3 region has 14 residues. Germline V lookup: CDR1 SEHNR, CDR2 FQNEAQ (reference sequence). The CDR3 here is CASSSYRGKNEQYF. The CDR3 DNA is TGTGCCAGCAGCTCCTACAGGGGGAAAAACGAGCAGTACTTC.

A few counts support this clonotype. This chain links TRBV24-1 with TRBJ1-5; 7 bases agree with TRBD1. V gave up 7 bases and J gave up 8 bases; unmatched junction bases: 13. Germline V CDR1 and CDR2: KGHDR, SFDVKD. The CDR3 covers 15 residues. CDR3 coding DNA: TGTGCCACCAGCCCAACGGAGGGGGCGAAGAAGCCCCAGCATTTT. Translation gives CATSPTEGAKKPQHF.

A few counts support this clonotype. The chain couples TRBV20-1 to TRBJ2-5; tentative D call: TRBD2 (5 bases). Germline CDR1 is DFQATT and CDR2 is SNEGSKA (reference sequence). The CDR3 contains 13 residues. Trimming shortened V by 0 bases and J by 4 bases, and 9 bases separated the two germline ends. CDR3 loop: CSAREPGLETQYF. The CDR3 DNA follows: TGCAGTGCTAGAGAACCGGGATTAGAGACCCAGTACTTC.

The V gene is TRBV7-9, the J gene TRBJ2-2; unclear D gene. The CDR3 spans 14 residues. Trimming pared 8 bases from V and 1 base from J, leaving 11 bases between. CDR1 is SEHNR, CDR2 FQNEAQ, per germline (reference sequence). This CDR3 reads CASHRSRNTGELFF. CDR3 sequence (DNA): TGTGCCAGCCACCGCTCCCGGAACACCGGGGAGCTGTTTTTT.

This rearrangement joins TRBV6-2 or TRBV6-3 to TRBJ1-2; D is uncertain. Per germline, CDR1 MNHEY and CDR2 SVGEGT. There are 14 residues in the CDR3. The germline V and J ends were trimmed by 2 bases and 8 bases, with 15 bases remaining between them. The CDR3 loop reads CASSYDGWVTGYTF. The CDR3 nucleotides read TGTGCCAGCAGTTACGACGGGTGGGTCACCGGCTACACCTTC.

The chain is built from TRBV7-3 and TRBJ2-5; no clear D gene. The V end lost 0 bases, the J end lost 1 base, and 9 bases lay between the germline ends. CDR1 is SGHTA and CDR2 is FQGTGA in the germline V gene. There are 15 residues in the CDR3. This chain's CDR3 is CASSLTGSPQETQYF. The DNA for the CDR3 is TGTGCCAGCAGCTTAACTGGATCCCCCCAAGAGACCCAGTACTTC.

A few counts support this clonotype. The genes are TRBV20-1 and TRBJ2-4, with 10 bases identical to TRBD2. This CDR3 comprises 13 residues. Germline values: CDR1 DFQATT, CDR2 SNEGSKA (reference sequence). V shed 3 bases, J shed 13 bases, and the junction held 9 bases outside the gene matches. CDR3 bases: TGCAGTGCTAGCTTCAGCGGGGGGGGGGAGCAGTACTTC. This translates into CSASFSGGGEQYF.

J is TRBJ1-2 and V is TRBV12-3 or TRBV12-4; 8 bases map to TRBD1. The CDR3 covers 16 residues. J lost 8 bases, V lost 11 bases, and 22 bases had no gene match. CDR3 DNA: TGTGCCTGCGGTGGGGGACAGGCACCTCCCGGGAGAGGCTACACCTTC. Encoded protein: CACGGGQAPPGRGYTF.

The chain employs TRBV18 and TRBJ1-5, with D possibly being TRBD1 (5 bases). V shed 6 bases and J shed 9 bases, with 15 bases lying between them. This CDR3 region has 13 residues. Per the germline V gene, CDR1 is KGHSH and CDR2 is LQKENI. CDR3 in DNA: TGTGCCAGCTCGGAAACAGGCAACGGGCCCCAGCATTTT. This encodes CASSETGNGPQHF. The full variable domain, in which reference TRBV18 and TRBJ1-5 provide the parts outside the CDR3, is NAGVMQNPRHLVRRRGQEARLRCSPMKGHSHVYWYRQLPEEGLKFMVYLQKENIIDESGMPKERFSAEFPKEGPSILRIQQVVRGDSAAYFCASSETGNGPQHFGDGTRLSIL.

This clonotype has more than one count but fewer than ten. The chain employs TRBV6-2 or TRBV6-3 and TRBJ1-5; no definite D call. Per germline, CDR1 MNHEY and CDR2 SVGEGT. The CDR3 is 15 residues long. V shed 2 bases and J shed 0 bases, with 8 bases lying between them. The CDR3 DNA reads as TGTGCCAGCAGTTACCCCGATAATAGCAATCAGCCCCAGCATTTT. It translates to CASSYPDNSNQPQHF.

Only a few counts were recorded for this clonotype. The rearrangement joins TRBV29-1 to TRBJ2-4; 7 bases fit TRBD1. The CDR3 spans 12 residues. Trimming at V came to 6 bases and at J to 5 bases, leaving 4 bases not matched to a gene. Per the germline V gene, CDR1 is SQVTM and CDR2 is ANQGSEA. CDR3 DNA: TGCAGCGTCGGGGACAGAGAAAACATTCAGTACTTC. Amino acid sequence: CSVGDRENIQYF.

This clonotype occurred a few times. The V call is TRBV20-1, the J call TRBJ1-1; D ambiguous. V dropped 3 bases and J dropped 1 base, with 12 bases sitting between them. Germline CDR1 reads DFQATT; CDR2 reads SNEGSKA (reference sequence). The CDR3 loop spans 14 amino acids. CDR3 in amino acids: CSASNGLANTEAFF. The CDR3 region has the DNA TGCAGTGCTAGCAATGGTTTAGCGAACACTGAAGCTTTCTTT.

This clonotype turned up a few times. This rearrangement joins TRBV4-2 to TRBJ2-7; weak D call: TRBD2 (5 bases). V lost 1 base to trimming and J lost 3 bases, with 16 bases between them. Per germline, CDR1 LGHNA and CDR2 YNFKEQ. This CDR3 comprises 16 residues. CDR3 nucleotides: TGTGCCAGCAGCCAAGCGGCTAGCCCTATAAACTACGAGCAGTACTTC. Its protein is CASSQAASPINYEQYF.